These T cell receptor beta chains were read from a single sample in a study of glioma-infiltrating T cells. TCRdb reprocessed the multiplex PCR reads with MiXCR, giving one entry per CDR3 protein. Among a few hundred thousand distinct CDR3 sequences listed, around 45% were seen once. Sequenced sample: glioma tissue, nonneoplastic brain tissue, or PBMCs (not recorded which). The receptors shown here come from a human donor with low-grade glioma or glioblastoma, undergoing nonglioma brain surgery, or in good health (not recorded which). CDR3s include the opening cysteine and the closing phenylalanine or tryptophan. The order of the fields is J gene, V gene, CDR3 protein.

j_call: TRBJ1-5; v_call: TRBV6-1; cdr3_aa: CASTPGQGPNQPQHF
j_call: TRBJ2-1; v_call: TRBV20-1; cdr3_aa: CSAYGKTSGRGNEQFF
j_call: TRBJ2-1; v_call: TRBV6-2/TRBV6-3; cdr3_aa: CAISYGVLNEQFF
j_call: TRBJ2-7; v_call: TRBV20-1; cdr3_aa: CSARVPSGTYEQCF
j_call: TRBJ2-7; v_call: TRBV28; cdr3_aa: CASSLYNYEQYF
j_call: TRBJ1-3; v_call: TRBV5-1; cdr3_aa: CASRSGPGRYTIYF
j_call: TRBJ1-1; v_call: TRBV2; cdr3_aa: CASSPRMTVNTKAFF
j_call: TRBJ1-6; v_call: TRBV20-1; cdr3_aa: CSANKPGLRADSPLHF
j_call: TRBJ2-3; v_call: TRBV14; cdr3_aa: CASSQALGRVTDTQYF
j_call: TRBJ2-3; v_call: TRBV20-1; cdr3_aa: CSAGGASGTSTDTQYF
j_call: TRBJ1-2; v_call: TRBV28; cdr3_aa: CASSHGQGAAGYTF
j_call: TRBJ1-3; v_call: TRBV7-6; cdr3_aa: CASSLVYAGGNTIYF
j_call: TRBJ2-7; v_call: TRBV25-1; cdr3_aa: CASSRGAAYEQYF